A selection of T cell receptor beta chains follows, all from one sample in a study of T cell repertoires in cytomegalovirus infection. TCRdb reprocessed the reads via MiXCR and lists one record per CDR3 protein. The sample contains some 500,000 distinct CDR3 sequences, roughly 43% of which appear only once. These receptors' antigens are unknown. The sequencing used cultured PBMCs, collected from culture after CMV antigen stimulation. Receptors originate from a human donor in good health (CMV status not recorded). Some clones in this sample may be carry-over from other donors' samples. CDR3s include the opening cysteine and the closing phenylalanine or tryptophan. The D gene is left open where the match is weak. Not all rows give a size; the values are once, few, many and, for expanded clones, a class.

d_gene: TRBD2
j_gene: TRBJ2-2
v_gene: TRBV12-3/TRBV12-4
abundance: few
CDR3nt: TGTGCCAGCAGTTTAGTACTAGCGGGGACGAACACCGGGGAGCTGTTTTTT
CDR3aa: CASSLVLAGTNTGELFF

d_gene: .
j_gene: TRBJ1-2
v_gene: TRBV12-3/TRBV12-4
abundance: few
CDR3nt: TGTGCCAGCAGTCCGTCCAGGGGCCCGGGCTACACCTTC
CDR3aa: CASSPSRGPGYTF

d_gene: .
j_gene: TRBJ2-3
v_gene: TRBV7-2
abundance: few
CDR3nt: TGTGCCAGCAGCTTAGCAGGAGGGACTCCTATAACGCAGTATTTT
CDR3aa: CASSLAGGTPITQYF

d_gene: .
j_gene: TRBJ2-1
v_gene: TRBV6-6
abundance: .
CDR3nt: TGTGCCAGCAGTTACTCGTTGAGCTCCTACAATGAGCAGTTCTTC
CDR3aa: CASSYSLSSYNEQFF

d_gene: TRBD1
j_gene: TRBJ1-1
v_gene: TRBV6-2/TRBV6-3
abundance: .
CDR3nt: TGTGCCAGCAGTTCGATCTTGTCCAGGGGGCGTACTGAAGCTTTCTTT
CDR3aa: CASSSILSRGRTEAFF

d_gene: TRBD1
j_gene: TRBJ1-5
v_gene: TRBV15
abundance: .
CDR3nt: TGTGCCACCAGCGGAAGGGACAGCCTTGGGCAGCCCCAGCATTTT
CDR3aa: CATSGRDSLGQPQHF

d_gene: .
j_gene: TRBJ2-1
v_gene: TRBV19
abundance: .
CDR3nt: TGTGCCAGTAGTACCTCGGGGGCGGGGGAGTACAATGAGCAGTTCTTC
CDR3aa: CASSTSGAGEYNEQFF

d_gene: TRBD2
j_gene: TRBJ2-3
v_gene: TRBV12-3/TRBV12-4
abundance: few
CDR3nt: TGTGCCAGCAGTTTAACCGGGGGGGCCTCCACAGATACGCAGTATTTT
CDR3aa: CASSLTGGASTDTQYF

d_gene: .
j_gene: TRBJ2-1
v_gene: TRBV7-9
abundance: .
CDR3nt: TGTGCCAGCAGCCGGGACCGTTTGAACGATGAGCAGTTCTTC
CDR3aa: CASSRDRLNDEQFF

d_gene: .
j_gene: TRBJ1-5
v_gene: TRBV15
abundance: .
CDR3nt: TGTGCCACCAGCCTCGGGGACAATCAGCCCCAGCATTTT
CDR3aa: CATSLGDNQPQHF

d_gene: .
j_gene: TRBJ1-5
v_gene: TRBV28
abundance: .
CDR3nt: TGTGCCAGCAGCCTAAGACAGACTCGTAGCAATCAGCCCCAGCATTTT
CDR3aa: CASSLRQTRSNQPQHF

d_gene: .
j_gene: TRBJ2-5
v_gene: TRBV5-1
abundance: few
CDR3nt: TGCGCCAGCAGCCTCCTGACGGACGGCCCAGAGACCCAGTACTTC
CDR3aa: CASSLLTDGPETQYF

d_gene: .
j_gene: TRBJ2-5
v_gene: TRBV6-1
abundance: .
CDR3nt: TGTGCCAGCAGTGAAAGGAGGAGGGGCATGTTCCAAGAGACCCAGTACTTC
CDR3aa: CASSERRRGMFQETQYF

d_gene: TRBD1
j_gene: TRBJ2-1
v_gene: TRBV7-6
abundance: .
CDR3nt: TGTGCCAGCAGCTTAGACGGGTGGGGGACAGGGGGGAGCAATGAGCAGTTCTTC
CDR3aa: CASSLDGWGTGGSNEQFF

d_gene: .
j_gene: TRBJ1-3
v_gene: TRBV7-9
abundance: .
CDR3nt: TGTGCCAGCAGCCCTGACTGGAGTGGAAACACCATATATTTT
CDR3aa: CASSPDWSGNTIYF

d_gene: TRBD2
j_gene: TRBJ2-5
v_gene: TRBV20-1
abundance: .
CDR3nt: TGCAGTGCTAGACAGACTAGCGGGGATCAAGAGACCCAGTACTTC
CDR3aa: CSARQTSGDQETQYF

d_gene: .
j_gene: TRBJ2-5
v_gene: TRBV7-2
abundance: .
CDR3nt: TGTGCCAGCAGCTTCGTGGACATAGCGGAGACCCAGTACTTC
CDR3aa: CASSFVDIAETQYF

d_gene: .
j_gene: TRBJ1-2
v_gene: TRBV19
abundance: .
CDR3nt: TGTGCCAGTAGTAATCCAGGGAGTAACTATGGCTACACCTTC
CDR3aa: CASSNPGSNYGYTF

d_gene: .
j_gene: TRBJ2-6
v_gene: TRBV27
abundance: .
CDR3nt: TGTGCCAATGCAAGGTTCTTATTCTCCTCTGGGGCCAACGTCCTGACTTTC
CDR3aa: CANARFLFSSGANVLTF

d_gene: .
j_gene: TRBJ2-1
v_gene: TRBV7-3
abundance: few
CDR3nt: TGTGCCAGCAGCTTAGAATGGCAGAACAATGAGCAGTTCTTC
CDR3aa: CASSLEWQNNEQFF

d_gene: .
j_gene: TRBJ2-2
v_gene: TRBV7-2
abundance: few
CDR3nt: TGTGCCAGCAGCGCGTGGGCCGGGGAGCTGTTTTTT
CDR3aa: CASSAWAGELFF

d_gene: .
j_gene: TRBJ2-6
v_gene: TRBV7-2
abundance: many
CDR3nt: TGTGCCAGCAGCTTAGTTCGGAGACTCTCTGGGGCCAACGTCCTGACTTTC
CDR3aa: CASSLVRRLSGANVLTF

d_gene: TRBD1
j_gene: TRBJ2-5
v_gene: TRBV7-8
abundance: few
CDR3nt: TGTGCCAGCAGCCCACAACTGTGGACAGGGGAAGAGACCCAGTACTTC
CDR3aa: CASSPQLWTGEETQYF

d_gene: TRBD2
j_gene: TRBJ2-3
v_gene: TRBV6-6
abundance: few
CDR3nt: TGTGCCAGCGCGAGGGCGGGAGCGGTCGCAGATACGCAGTATTTT
CDR3aa: CASARAGAVADTQYF

d_gene: .
j_gene: TRBJ1-2
v_gene: TRBV7-2
abundance: .
CDR3nt: TGTGCCAGCAGCTTAGCCTGGATGCCGGCCCATGGCTACACCTTC
CDR3aa: CASSLAWMPAHGYTF

d_gene: .
j_gene: TRBJ2-7
v_gene: TRBV28
abundance: once
CDR3nt: TGTGCCAGCAGTTTAACTTTAGCCTTGATGGGGGGCAGAGACTACGAGCAGTACTTC
CDR3aa: CASSLTLALMGGRDYEQYF

d_gene: TRBD2
j_gene: TRBJ2-7
v_gene: TRBV30
abundance: .
CDR3nt: TGTGCCTGGAGTCCCTTAGGAAGCGGGGAATACGAGCAGTACTTC
CDR3aa: CAWSPLGSGEYEQYF

d_gene: .
j_gene: TRBJ1-2
v_gene: TRBV7-9
abundance: few
CDR3nt: TGTGCCACCCTAGCGGCTAACTATGGCTACACCTTC
CDR3aa: CATLAANYGYTF

d_gene: .
j_gene: TRBJ2-7
v_gene: TRBV7-2
abundance: many
CDR3nt: TGTGCCAGCAGCTCCCAAACAGGGAGTTACGAGCAGTACTTC
CDR3aa: CASSSQTGSYEQYF

d_gene: .
j_gene: TRBJ2-7
v_gene: TRBV6-1
abundance: few
CDR3nt: TGTGCCAGCAATCTTGCCCCCGGGGCCGGATACGAGCAGTACTTC
CDR3aa: CASNLAPGAGYEQYF

d_gene: .
j_gene: TRBJ1-1
v_gene: TRBV7-2
abundance: many
CDR3nt: TGTGCCAGCAGGCAAGGCAGGGGTCGGTGGACTGAAGCTTTCTTT
CDR3aa: CASRQGRGRWTEAFF

d_gene: .
j_gene: TRBJ2-3
v_gene: TRBV6-1
abundance: .
CDR3nt: TGTGCCAGCAGTACCCAACAGGGCTCGGTCACAGATACGCAGTATTTT
CDR3aa: CASSTQQGSVTDTQYF

d_gene: TRBD1
j_gene: TRBJ2-7
v_gene: TRBV6-8
abundance: .
CDR3nt: TGTGCCAGCAGAGGACGACAGGGCCTAGTCTACGAGCAGTACTTC
CDR3aa: CASRGRQGLVYEQYF

d_gene: TRBD1
j_gene: TRBJ2-7
v_gene: TRBV12-3/TRBV12-4
abundance: .
CDR3nt: TGTGCCAGCAGTCCGGGACAGGGCGTCATTGTTAGCTACGAGCAGTACTTC
CDR3aa: CASSPGQGVIVSYEQYF

d_gene: TRBD1
j_gene: TRBJ1-5
v_gene: TRBV12-3/TRBV12-4
abundance: .
CDR3nt: TGTGCCAGCAGTACCGGGACAGGCCATCAGCCCCAGCATTTT
CDR3aa: CASSTGTGHQPQHF

d_gene: .
j_gene: TRBJ1-1
v_gene: TRBV11-2
abundance: .
CDR3nt: TGTGCCAGCAGCTTAGGAGGATGGATAAGTGAAGCTTTCTTT
CDR3aa: CASSLGGWISEAFF

d_gene: .
j_gene: TRBJ1-2
v_gene: TRBV24-1
abundance: .
CDR3nt: TGTGCCACCAGTGATCGTGAGTCCAGATATCCTTATGGCTACACCTTC
CDR3aa: CATSDRESRYPYGYTF

d_gene: TRBD1
j_gene: TRBJ1-5
v_gene: TRBV20-1
abundance: .
CDR3nt: TGCAGTGCCAGGGGGGGGGGTTTTCATCAGCCCCAGCATTTT
CDR3aa: CSARGGGFHQPQHF

d_gene: .
j_gene: TRBJ1-1
v_gene: TRBV12-5
abundance: .
CDR3nt: TGTGCTAGTGGTCAAACCTTGAACACTGAAGCTTTCTTT
CDR3aa: CASGQTLNTEAFF

d_gene: TRBD1
j_gene: TRBJ2-7
v_gene: TRBV6-2/TRBV6-3
abundance: .
CDR3nt: TGTGCCAGCAGTTCCCTGGGGACAGGGGGGACCTACGAGCAGTACTTC
CDR3aa: CASSSLGTGGTYEQYF

d_gene: .
j_gene: TRBJ2-7
v_gene: TRBV7-2
abundance: .
CDR3nt: TGTGCCAGCAGCCTATGGGCGTCCGAGCAGTACTTC
CDR3aa: CASSLWASEQYF

d_gene: TRBD2
j_gene: TRBJ2-7
v_gene: TRBV4-2
abundance: once
CDR3nt: TGTGCCAGCAGCCAAGGTGTAATAGCGGGATTGTACGAGCAGTACTTC
CDR3aa: CASSQGVIAGLYEQYF

d_gene: .
j_gene: TRBJ2-4
v_gene: TRBV6-2/TRBV6-3
abundance: .
CDR3nt: TGTGCCAGCAGTAAAACTCCCGAGGACATTCAGTACTTC
CDR3aa: CASSKTPEDIQYF

d_gene: TRBD2
j_gene: TRBJ2-5
v_gene: TRBV7-2
abundance: many
CDR3nt: TGTGCCAGCAGCCTTAGCGGGGGGGCGTTGGAGACCCAGTACTTC
CDR3aa: CASSLSGGALETQYF

d_gene: .
j_gene: TRBJ1-1
v_gene: TRBV6-1
abundance: few
CDR3nt: TGTGCCAGCAGTGAAGTTGGTGGGGGCGCGGGAACTGAAGCTTTCTTT
CDR3aa: CASSEVGGGAGTEAFF

d_gene: TRBD2
j_gene: TRBJ2-7
v_gene: TRBV7-2
abundance: few
CDR3nt: TGTGCCAGCAGCTTGACTAGCGCCGAGCAGTACTTC
CDR3aa: CASSLTSAEQYF

d_gene: TRBD2
j_gene: TRBJ2-5
v_gene: TRBV6-2/TRBV6-3
abundance: few
CDR3nt: TGTGCCAGCAGTTCCTTCTCTAGCGGCCAAGAGACCCAGTACTTC
CDR3aa: CASSSFSSGQETQYF

d_gene: .
j_gene: TRBJ2-1
v_gene: TRBV30
abundance: few
CDR3nt: TGTGCCTGGAGTGAGGGGGACGGTCCATACAATGAGCAGTTCTTC
CDR3aa: CAWSEGDGPYNEQFF

d_gene: .
j_gene: TRBJ2-1
v_gene: TRBV11-2
abundance: few
CDR3nt: TGTGCCAGCAGCTTACGCCAACAGGTTTTCTCCTACAATGAGCAGTTCTTC
CDR3aa: CASSLRQQVFSYNEQFF

d_gene: TRBD2
j_gene: TRBJ2-1
v_gene: TRBV6-2/TRBV6-3
abundance: .
CDR3nt: TGTGCCAGCAGTTATTGGGCGGGAGCGGGAAATGAGCAGTTCTTC
CDR3aa: CASSYWAGAGNEQFF

d_gene: TRBD2
j_gene: TRBJ2-3
v_gene: TRBV20-1
abundance: few
CDR3nt: TGCAGTGCTAGACTAGCGGGAGATGGTTATTTT
CDR3aa: CSARLAGDGYF

d_gene: .
j_gene: TRBJ1-6
v_gene: TRBV7-9
abundance: .
CDR3nt: TGTGCCAGCAGCGGAATAAGCCAACCGAATTCACCCCTCCACTTT
CDR3aa: CASSGISQPNSPLHF

d_gene: .
j_gene: TRBJ1-2
v_gene: TRBV7-2
abundance: few
CDR3nt: TGTGCCAGCAGTCCGGATTCGGGCCCCGGAATAAGCTACACCTTC
CDR3aa: CASSPDSGPGISYTF

d_gene: TRBD2
j_gene: TRBJ2-3
v_gene: TRBV2
abundance: once
CDR3nt: TGTGCCAGCGGGAAAGGGGACTATTCCACAGATACGCAGTATTTT
CDR3aa: CASGKGDYSTDTQYF

d_gene: .
j_gene: TRBJ2-5
v_gene: TRBV28
abundance: .
CDR3nt: TGTGCCAGCAGTTTAGTGGCGGCCCCGCAGTACTTC
CDR3aa: CASSLVAAPQYF

d_gene: TRBD1
j_gene: TRBJ2-5
v_gene: TRBV12-3/TRBV12-4
abundance: .
CDR3nt: TGTGCCAGCAGTTTAGCGCAGGACAGGAGAGAGACCCAGTACTTC
CDR3aa: CASSLAQDRRETQYF

d_gene: .
j_gene: TRBJ1-4
v_gene: TRBV5-6
abundance: .
CDR3nt: TGTGCCAGCAGCTCACGGCAGGAAAAACTGTTTTTT
CDR3aa: CASSSRQEKLFF

d_gene: TRBD2
j_gene: TRBJ2-3
v_gene: TRBV4-1
abundance: .
CDR3nt: TGCGCCAGCAGCCAAACAACTAGCGGGGGACTATCTGGCACAGATACGCAGTATTTT
CDR3aa: CASSQTTSGGLSGTDTQYF